One sample yielded the 10 T cell receptor beta chains listed below, sequenced in a study of blood T cell repertoires in COVID-19. TCRdb keeps only in-frame clones here, not all; method: immunoSEQ multiplex PCR. The table includes about 380,000 clones, 80% to 90% detected once. The sequenced material came from peripheral blood. The receptors come from a man in his forties with acute or convalescent COVID-19.

V is TRBV9 and J is TRBJ2-1; TRBD2 agrees at 11 bases. CDR1 and CDR2 (germline): SGDLS, YYNGEE. The junction had 15 bases not matched to a gene; V was cut back by 5 bases and J by 2 bases. The CDR3 length is 19 residues. The CDR3 is CASSGSIGGLAVAYNEQFF. CDR3 DNA: TGTGCCAGCAGTGGGAGTATAGGGGGACTAGCGGTCGCCTACAATGAGCAGTTCTTC.

This chain uses TRBV9 with TRBJ1-5; TRBD1 is a possible D gene (5 bases). Between the trimmed V and J ends, which lost 0 bases and 9 bases, there was a span of 10 bases. The CDR3 has 13 residues. The germline V gene encodes CDR1 SGDLS and CDR2 YYNGEE. This chain's CDR3 is CASSVGAGWPQHF. Written as DNA, the CDR3 is TGTGCCAGCAGCGTAGGTGCAGGGTGGCCCCAGCATTTT. Based on the CDR3 plus reference TRBV9 and TRBJ1-5, the full variable domain is DSGVTQTPKHLITATGQRVTLRCSPRSGDLSVYWYQQSLDQGLQFLIQYYNGEERAKGNILERFSAQQFPDLHSELNLSSLELGDSALYFCASSVGAGWPQHFGDGTRLSIL.

The chain joins TRBV19 to TRBJ1-1; D unclear. Trimming took 4 bases from V and 4 from J, leaving 7 bases between them. The CDR3 loop spans 12 amino acids. Per germline, CDR1 LNHDA and CDR2 SQIVND (reference sequence). CDR3 DNA: TGTGCCAGTAGTAAAATTCGCACTGAAGCTTTCTTT. This sequence encodes CASSKIRTEAFF.

The V call is TRBV30, the J call TRBJ1-1; D remains unclear. Trimming shortened V by 4 bases and J by 1 base, and 10 bases separated the two germline ends. CDR1 and CDR2 from the germline V gene are GTSNPN and SVGIG (reference sequence). The CDR3 is 13 amino acids. The CDR3 region is CAWNPIENTEAFF. CDR3 nucleotides: TGTGCCTGGAACCCTATAGAGAACACTGAAGCTTTCTTT.

The chain joins TRBV25-1 to TRBJ1-6; TRBD1 agrees at 7 bases. Looked up from germline, CDR1 is MGHDK and CDR2 is SYGVNS. V dropped 7 bases and J dropped 7; count of bases not matched to a gene: 4. The CDR3 contains 13 residues. The CDR3 region has the DNA TGTGCCAGCAAACAGGGACAGAATTCACCCCTCCACTTT. Translating gives CASKQGQNSPLHF. The whole variable domain, filled in from reference TRBV25-1 and TRBJ1-6, reads EADIYQTPRYLVIGTGKKITLECSQTMGHDKMYWYQQDPGMELHLIHYSYGVNSTEKGDLSSESTVSRIRTEHFPLTLESARPSHTSQYLCASKQGQNSPLHFGNGTRLTVT.

This sequence joins TRBV29-1 and TRBJ2-1, with 12 bases that match TRBD2. The germline V gene has CDR1 SQVTM and CDR2 ANQGSEA. The CDR3 is 15 amino acids. With V trimmed by 3 bases and J by 4 bases, 4 bases remained unmatched. The CDR3 nucleotides read TGCAGCGTTGAGAGGCTAGCGGGGGGGTACAATGAGCAGTTCTTC. Protein: CSVERLAGGYNEQFF.

The table lists this clone with a few counts. The chain couples TRBV11-3 to TRBJ1-1; the D gene is possibly TRBD1 (6 bases). This CDR3 has 14 residues. V lost 5 bases to trimming and J lost 5 bases, with 15 bases between them. Germline assignment: CDR1 SGHNT and CDR2 YENEEA. The CDR3 DNA sequence: TGTGCCAGCAGCGCGGCAGCAGGGGAGACTGAAGCTTTCTTT. Translation: CASSAAAGETEAFF. The complete variable domain, with remaining parts taken from reference TRBV11-3 and TRBJ1-1, reads EAGVVQSPRYKIIEKKQPVAFWCNPISGHNTLYWYLQNLGQGPELLIRYENEEAVDDSQLPKDRFSAERLKGVDSTLKIQPAELGDSAVYLCASSAAAGETEAFFGQGTRLTVV.

This clone was seen just once. At the DNA level, this CDR3 is encoded by other sequences in the same sample as well. This chain uses TRBV5-4 with TRBJ2-1, with TRBD1 as a possible D gene (5 bases). Germline CDR1 is SGHNT and CDR2 is YYREEE (reference sequence). The CDR3 spans 13 residues. Trimming shortened V by 3 bases and J by 4 bases, and 8 bases separated the two germline ends. CDR3 sequence reads: CASSSDSYNEQFF. The CDR3 nucleotides are TGTGCCAGCAGCTCCGACAGTTACAATGAGCAGTTCTTC.

The CDR3 nucleotides are TGTGCCAGCAGTAGGACAGGAGTAACCTACGAGCAGTACTTC. Translation: CASSRTGVTYEQYF. The chain carries TRBV6-6 and TRBJ2-7; TRBD1 aligns across 7 bases. Germline assignment: CDR1 MNHNY and CDR2 SVGAGI (reference sequence). V gave up 5 bases and J gave up 2 bases; unmatched junction bases: 6. This CDR3 comprises 14 residues.

The chain joins TRBV2 to TRBJ2-3; 10 bases map to TRBD2. CDR3 length: 14 amino acids. V lost 4 bases, J lost 7 bases, and 5 bases stayed unmatched. Looked up from germline, CDR1 is SNHLY and CDR2 is FYNNEI. As DNA, the CDR3 is TGTGCCAGCAGTGGAGCGGGGGGGCATAATACGCAGTATTTT. This codes for CASSGAGGHNTQYF.